The rows below give T cell receptor beta chains drawn from one sample of a study of T cell changes during pregnancy in multiple sclerosis. Profiled with immunoSEQ multiplex PCR; TCRdb holds only in-frame clones, not every one. Found here are 22,000 or so clones, more than 85% of them singletons; the top ten hold more than 0.5%. Sequencing used CD4+ T cells from peripheral blood mononuclear cells, obtained after pregnancy. These receptors were collected from a female donor in good health, enrolled as a control in a pregnancy study. The CDR3 runs from the conserved cysteine through the conserved F or W. The D gene is left open where the match is weak.

. TRBJ2-5 TRBV5-6 TGTGCCACCAAGAAAGGAGAACAAGAGACCCAGTACTTC CATKKGEQETQYF
. TRBJ1-2 TRBV7-2 TGTGCCAGCAGATCGGACAGCCCGAGGGGGGGCTACACCTTC CASRSDSPRGGYTF
. TRBJ1-1 TRBV7-3 TGTGCCAGCAGCCGACAACCTCCCCGTACCATGAACACTGAAGCTTTCTTT CASSRQPPRTMNTEAFF
. TRBJ1-1 TRBV5-1 TGCGCCAGCAGCGCACTACACCCCATGAACACTGAAGCTTTCTTT CASSALHPMNTEAFF
. TRBJ2-7 TRBV5-5 TGTGCCAGCGGGAAACAGGGCAATTACGAGCAGTACTTC CASGKQGNYEQYF
TRBD2 TRBJ2-3 TRBV9 TGTGCCAGCAGCGCTAACCTAGCGGGAGGCACAGATACGCAGTATTTT CASSANLAGGTDTQYF
. TRBJ1-2 TRBV27 TGTGCCAGCGGCCGTGGCCTTAATAACTATGGCTACACCTTC CASGRGLNNYGYTF
. TRBJ2-6 TRBV18 TGTGCCAGCTCACCAGAGACTGGGGCCAACGTCCTGACTTTC CASSPETGANVLTF
. TRBJ1-2 TRBV10-3 TGTGCCATCAGTGAGTCCCTACAGGGATACTATGGCTACACCTTC CAISESLQGYYGYTF
. TRBJ2-3 TRBV6-5 TGTGCCAGCACCAAGGGACTTGGCACAGATACGCAGTATTTT CASTKGLGTDTQYF